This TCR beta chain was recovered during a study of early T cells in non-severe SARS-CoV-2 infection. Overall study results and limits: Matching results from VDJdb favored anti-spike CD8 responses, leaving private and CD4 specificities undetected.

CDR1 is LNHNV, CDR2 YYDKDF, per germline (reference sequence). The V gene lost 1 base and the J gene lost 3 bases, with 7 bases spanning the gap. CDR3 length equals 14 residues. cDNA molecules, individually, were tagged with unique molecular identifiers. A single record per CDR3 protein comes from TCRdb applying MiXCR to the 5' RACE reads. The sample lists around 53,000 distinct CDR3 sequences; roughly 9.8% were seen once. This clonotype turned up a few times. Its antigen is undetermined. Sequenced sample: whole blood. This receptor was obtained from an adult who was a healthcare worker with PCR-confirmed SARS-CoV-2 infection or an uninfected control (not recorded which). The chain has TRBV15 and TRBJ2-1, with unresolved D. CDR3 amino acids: CATSRGELYNEQFF. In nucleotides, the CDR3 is TGTGCCACCAGCAGAGGTGAGCTCTACAATGAGCAGTTCTTC.